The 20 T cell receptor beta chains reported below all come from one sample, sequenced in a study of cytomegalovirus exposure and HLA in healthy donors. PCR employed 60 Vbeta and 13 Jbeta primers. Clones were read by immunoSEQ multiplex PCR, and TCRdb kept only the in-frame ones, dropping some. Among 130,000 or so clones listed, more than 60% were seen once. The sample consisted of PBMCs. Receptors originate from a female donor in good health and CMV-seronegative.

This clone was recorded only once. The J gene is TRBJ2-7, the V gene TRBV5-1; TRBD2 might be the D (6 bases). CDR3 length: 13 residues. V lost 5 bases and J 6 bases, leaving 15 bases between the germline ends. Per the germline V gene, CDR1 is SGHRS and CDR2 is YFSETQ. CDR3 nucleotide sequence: TGCGCCAGCAGGGGGGGAACGTCCAGCGAGCAGTACTTC. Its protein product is CASRGGTSSEQYF. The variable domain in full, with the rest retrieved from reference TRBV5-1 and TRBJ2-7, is KAGVTQTPRYLIKTRGQQVTLSCSPISGHRSVSWYQQTPGQGLQFLFEYFSETQRNKGNFPGRFSGRQFSNSRSEMNVSTLELGDSALYLCASRGGTSSEQYFGPGTRLTVT.

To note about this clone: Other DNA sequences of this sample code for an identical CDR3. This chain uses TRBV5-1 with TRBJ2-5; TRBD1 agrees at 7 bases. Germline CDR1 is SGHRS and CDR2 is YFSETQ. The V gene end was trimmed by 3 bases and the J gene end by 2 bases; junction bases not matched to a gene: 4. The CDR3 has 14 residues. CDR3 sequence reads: CASSSGTAQETQYF. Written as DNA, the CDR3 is TGCGCCAGCAGCTCGGGGACAGCGCAAGAGACCCAGTACTTC. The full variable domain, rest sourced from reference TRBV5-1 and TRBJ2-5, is KAGVTQTPRYLIKTRGQQVTLSCSPISGHRSVSWYQQTPGQGLQFLFEYFSETQRNKGNFPGRFSGRQFSNSRSEMNVSTLELGDSALYLCASSSGTAQETQYFGPGTRLLVL.

CDR3 in amino acids: CASSARGDTQYF. The CDR3 DNA sequence: TGTGCCAGCAGTGCCAGGGGAGATACGCAGTATTTT. The chain has TRBV9 and TRBJ2-3, with D possibly TRBD1 on 6 matching bases. CDR3 length: 12 amino acids. V was trimmed by 5 bases and J by 5 bases, leaving 9 bases between them. CDR1 and CDR2 from the germline V gene are SGDLS and YYNGEE.

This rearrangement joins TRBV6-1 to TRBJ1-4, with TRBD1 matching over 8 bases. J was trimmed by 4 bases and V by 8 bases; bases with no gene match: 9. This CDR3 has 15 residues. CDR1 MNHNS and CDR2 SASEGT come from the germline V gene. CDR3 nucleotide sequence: TGTGCCAGCGGAGCAGGGGGCGGAATTAATGAAAAACTGTTTTTT. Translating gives CASGAGGGINEKLFF.

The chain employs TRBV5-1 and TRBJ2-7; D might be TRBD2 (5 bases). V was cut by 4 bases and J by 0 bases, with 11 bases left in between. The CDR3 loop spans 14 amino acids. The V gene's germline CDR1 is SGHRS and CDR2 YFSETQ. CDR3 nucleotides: TGCGCCAGCAGCGGGGTGGGGAGCTCCTACGAGCAGTACTTC. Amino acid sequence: CASSGVGSSYEQYF. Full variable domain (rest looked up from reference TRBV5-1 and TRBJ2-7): KAGVTQTPRYLIKTRGQQVTLSCSPISGHRSVSWYQQTPGQGLQFLFEYFSETQRNKGNFPGRFSGRQFSNSRSEMNVSTLELGDSALYLCASSGVGSSYEQYFGPGTRLTVT.

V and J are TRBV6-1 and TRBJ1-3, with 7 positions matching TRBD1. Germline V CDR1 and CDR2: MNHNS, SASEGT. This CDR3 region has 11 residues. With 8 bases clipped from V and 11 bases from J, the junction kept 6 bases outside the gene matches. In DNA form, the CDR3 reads TGTGCCAGCTTCGGACAGGTTGCCATATATTTT. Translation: CASFGQVAIYF.

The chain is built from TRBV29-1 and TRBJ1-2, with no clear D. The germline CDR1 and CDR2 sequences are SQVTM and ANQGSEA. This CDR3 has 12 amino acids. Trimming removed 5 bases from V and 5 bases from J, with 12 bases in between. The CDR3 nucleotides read TGCAGCGTTCGCGAGGGAAGGTATGGCTACACCTTC. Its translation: CSVREGRYGYTF. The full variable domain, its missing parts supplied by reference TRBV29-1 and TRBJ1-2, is SAVISQKPSRDICQRGTSLTIQCQVDSQVTMMFWYRQQPGQSLTLIATANQGSEATYESGFVIDKFPISRPNLTFSTLTVSNMSPEDSSIYLCSVREGRYGYTFGSGTRLTVV.

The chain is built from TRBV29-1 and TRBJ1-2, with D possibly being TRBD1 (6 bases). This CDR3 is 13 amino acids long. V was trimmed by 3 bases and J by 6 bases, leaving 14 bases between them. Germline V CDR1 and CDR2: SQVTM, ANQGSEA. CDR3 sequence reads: CSVDGGTTHGYTF. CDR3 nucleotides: TGCAGCGTTGACGGGGGGACAACTCATGGCTACACCTTC.

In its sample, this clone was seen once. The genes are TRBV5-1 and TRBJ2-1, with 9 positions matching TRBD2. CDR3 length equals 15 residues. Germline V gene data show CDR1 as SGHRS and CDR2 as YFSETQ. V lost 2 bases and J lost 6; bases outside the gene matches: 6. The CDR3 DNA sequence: TGCGCCAGCAGCTTTTTAGCGGGAGAAAGCAATGAGCAGTTCTTC. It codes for CASSFLAGESNEQFF.

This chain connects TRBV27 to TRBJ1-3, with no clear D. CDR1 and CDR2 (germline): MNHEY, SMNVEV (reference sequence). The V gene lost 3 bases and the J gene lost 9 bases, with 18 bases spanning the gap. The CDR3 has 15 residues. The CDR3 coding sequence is TGTGCCAGCAGTTTTATGCGAGACTTTTCGCGCACCATATATTTT. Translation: CASSFMRDFSRTIYF.

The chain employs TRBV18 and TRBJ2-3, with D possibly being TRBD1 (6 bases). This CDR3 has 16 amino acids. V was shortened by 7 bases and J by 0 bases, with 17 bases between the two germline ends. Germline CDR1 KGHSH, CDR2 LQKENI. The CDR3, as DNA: TGTGCCAGCTTGACGGTGGGGGCCTTCAGCACAGATACGCAGTATTTT. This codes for CASLTVGAFSTDTQYF.

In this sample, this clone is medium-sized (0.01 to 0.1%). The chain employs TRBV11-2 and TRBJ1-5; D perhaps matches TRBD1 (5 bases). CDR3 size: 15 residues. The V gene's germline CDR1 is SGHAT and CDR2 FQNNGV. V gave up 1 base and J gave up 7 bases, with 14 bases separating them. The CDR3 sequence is CASSLVPGGEQPQHF. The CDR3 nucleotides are TGTGCCAGCAGCTTAGTTCCAGGAGGGGAGCAGCCCCAGCATTTT.

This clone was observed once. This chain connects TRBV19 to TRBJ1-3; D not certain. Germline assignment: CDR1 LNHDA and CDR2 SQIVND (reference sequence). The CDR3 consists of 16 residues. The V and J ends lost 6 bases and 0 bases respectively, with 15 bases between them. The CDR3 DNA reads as TGTGCCAGTAGGCGGGGATTTATTAGCTCTGGAAACACCATATATTTT. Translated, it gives CASRRGFISSGNTIYF. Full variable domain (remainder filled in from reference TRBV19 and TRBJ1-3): DGGITQSPKYLFRKEGQNVTLSCEQNLNHDAMYWYRQDPGQGLRLIYYSQIVNDFQKGDIAEGYSVSREKKESFPLTVTSAQKNPTAFYLCASRRGFISSGNTIYFGEGSWLTVV.

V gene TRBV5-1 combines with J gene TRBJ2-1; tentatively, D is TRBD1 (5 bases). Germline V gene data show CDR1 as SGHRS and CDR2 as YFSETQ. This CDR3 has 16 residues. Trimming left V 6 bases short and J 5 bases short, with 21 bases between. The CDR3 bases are TGCGCCAGCAACCGAGCCAGGGTCACCTGGAACAATGAGCAGTTCTTC. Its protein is CASNRARVTWNNEQFF.

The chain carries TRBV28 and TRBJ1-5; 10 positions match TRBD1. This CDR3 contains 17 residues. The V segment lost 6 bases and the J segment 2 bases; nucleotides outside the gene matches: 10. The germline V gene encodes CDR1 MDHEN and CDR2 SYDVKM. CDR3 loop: CASRDRGVLNGNQPQHF. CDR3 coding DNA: TGTGCCAGCAGGGACAGGGGGGTCTTGAATGGCAATCAGCCCCAGCATTTT.

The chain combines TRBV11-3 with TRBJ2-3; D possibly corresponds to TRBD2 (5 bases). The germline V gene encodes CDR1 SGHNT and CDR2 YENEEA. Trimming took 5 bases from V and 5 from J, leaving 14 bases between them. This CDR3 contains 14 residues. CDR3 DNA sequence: TGTGCCAGCAGCGCCCAATCACTAGGAGATACGCAGTATTTT. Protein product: CASSAQSLGDTQYF.

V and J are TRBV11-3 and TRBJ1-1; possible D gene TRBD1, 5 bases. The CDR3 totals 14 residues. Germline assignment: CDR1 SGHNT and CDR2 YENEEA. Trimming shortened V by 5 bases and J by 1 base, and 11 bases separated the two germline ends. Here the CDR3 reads CASSPGLTNTEAFF. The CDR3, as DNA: TGTGCCAGCAGCCCGGGACTGACGAACACTGAAGCTTTCTTT. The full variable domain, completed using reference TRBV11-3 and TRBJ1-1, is EAGVVQSPRYKIIEKKQPVAFWCNPISGHNTLYWYLQNLGQGPELLIRYENEEAVDDSQLPKDRFSAERLKGVDSTLKIQPAELGDSAVYLCASSPGLTNTEAFFGQGTRLTVV.

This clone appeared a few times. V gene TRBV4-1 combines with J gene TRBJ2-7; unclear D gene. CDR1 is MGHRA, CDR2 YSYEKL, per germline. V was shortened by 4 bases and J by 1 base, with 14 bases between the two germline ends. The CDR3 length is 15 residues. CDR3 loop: CASSLDPHPSYEQYF. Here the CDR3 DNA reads TGCGCCAGCAGCCTTGATCCACACCCTTCCTACGAGCAGTACTTC.

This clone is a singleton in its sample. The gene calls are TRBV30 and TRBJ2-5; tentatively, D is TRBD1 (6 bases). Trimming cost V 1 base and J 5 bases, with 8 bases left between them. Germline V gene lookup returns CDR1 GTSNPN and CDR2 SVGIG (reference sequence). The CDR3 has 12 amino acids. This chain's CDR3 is CAWSEQGETQYF. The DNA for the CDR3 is TGTGCCTGGAGTGAGCAGGGGGAGACCCAGTACTTC. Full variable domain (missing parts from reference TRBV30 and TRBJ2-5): SQTIHQWPATLVQPVGSPLSLECTVEGTSNPNLYWYRQAAGRGLQLLFYSVGIGQISSEVPQNLSASRPQDRQFILSSKKLLLSDSGFYLCAWSEQGETQYFGPGTRLLVL.

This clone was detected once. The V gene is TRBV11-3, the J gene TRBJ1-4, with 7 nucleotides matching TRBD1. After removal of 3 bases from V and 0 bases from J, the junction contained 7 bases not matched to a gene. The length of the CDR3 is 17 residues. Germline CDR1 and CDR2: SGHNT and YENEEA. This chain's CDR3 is CASSFGDRVPTNEKLFF. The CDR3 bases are TGTGCCAGCAGCTTCGGAGACAGGGTTCCAACTAATGAAAAACTGTTTTTT.